The rows below give T cell receptor beta chains drawn from one sample of a study of technical replicates of blood from a handful of donors. The repertoire was sequenced with immunoSEQ multiplex PCR; TCRdb's copy has only in-frame clones and lacks some. The repertoire includes 100,000 or so clones, 96% of them detected once, and 0.2% to 0.25% sits in the top ten. The sequenced sample consisted of T cells isolated from PBMCs. These receptors came from a human donor in good health. The CDR3 runs from the conserved cysteine through the conserved F or W. Each record gives: clone size, D gene, V gene, J gene, CDR3 DNA, CDR3 protein. The D gene is left open where the match is weak. Rows may omit the clone size; those that give it use once, few, many or a size class.

clone size: .; D gene: .; V gene: TRBV7-7; J gene: TRBJ1-1; CDR3 DNA: TGTGCTAGCAGCTTGCGTATGAACACTGAAGCTTTCTTT; CDR3 protein: CASSLRMNTEAFF
clone size: .; D gene: .; V gene: TRBV5-1; J gene: TRBJ1-2; CDR3 DNA: TGCGCCAGCAGCTTTGAGGGTAGGGTAAACTATGGCTACACCTTC; CDR3 protein: CASSFEGRVNYGYTF
clone size: .; D gene: TRBD2; V gene: TRBV6-1; J gene: TRBJ2-1; CDR3 DNA: TGTGCCAGCAGTGAGGGACTAGCGGGAGGAGGGGACTACAATGAGCAGTTCTTC; CDR3 protein: CASSEGLAGGGDYNEQFF
clone size: once; D gene: TRBD2; V gene: TRBV5-4; J gene: TRBJ2-3; CDR3 DNA: TGTGCCAGCAGCGGGACTAGTGTAGATACGCAGTATTTT; CDR3 protein: CASSGTSVDTQYF
clone size: few; D gene: .; V gene: TRBV4-1; J gene: TRBJ1-1; CDR3 DNA: TGCGCCAGCAGCCAAGATCCGGTTTCCTCCGAAGCTTTCTTT; CDR3 protein: CASSQDPVSSEAFF
clone size: .; D gene: .; V gene: TRBV27; J gene: TRBJ2-1; CDR3 DNA: TGTGCCAGCAGTTTTGCAGGGAAACGAGAGAATGAGCAGTTCTTC; CDR3 protein: CASSFAGKRENEQFF
clone size: .; D gene: TRBD2; V gene: TRBV5-6; J gene: TRBJ2-7; CDR3 DNA: TGTGCCAGCAGCTCCGCTCTAGCGGCCACCTACGAGCAGTACTTC; CDR3 protein: CASSSALAATYEQYF
clone size: .; D gene: TRBD1; V gene: TRBV6-5; J gene: TRBJ1-5; CDR3 DNA: TGTGCCAGCAGTCCAGGGGGCGTTCAGCCCCAGCATTTT; CDR3 protein: CASSPGGVQPQHF
clone size: .; D gene: TRBD1; V gene: TRBV7-9; J gene: TRBJ1-6; CDR3 DNA: TGTGCCAGCAGTTTTGACAGGGTGACCTATAATTCACCCCTCCACTTT; CDR3 protein: CASSFDRVTYNSPLHF
clone size: once; D gene: TRBD2; V gene: TRBV19; J gene: TRBJ2-3; CDR3 DNA: TGTGCCAGTAGGGACGGCCGGGAGGCAGATACGCAGTATTTT; CDR3 protein: CASRDGREADTQYF
clone size: .; D gene: .; V gene: TRBV7-9; J gene: TRBJ1-4; CDR3 DNA: TGTGCCAGCAGCTTTACAGGGATTTATGAAAAACTGTTTTTT; CDR3 protein: CASSFTGIYEKLFF
clone size: .; D gene: .; V gene: TRBV29-1; J gene: TRBJ2-3; CDR3 DNA: TGCAGCTCGTGGACAGCTAGCACAGATACGCAGTATTTT; CDR3 protein: CSSWTASTDTQYF
clone size: .; D gene: .; V gene: TRBV28; J gene: TRBJ1-2; CDR3 DNA: TGTGCCAGCACCGACTTCGGACGCCCGGAGGGAGGCTACACCTTC; CDR3 protein: CASTDFGRPEGGYTF
clone size: .; D gene: .; V gene: TRBV20-1; J gene: TRBJ1-2; CDR3 DNA: TGCAGTGTGGATGGACTATATGGCTACACCTTC; CDR3 protein: CSVDGLYGYTF
clone size: .; D gene: .; V gene: TRBV5-1; J gene: TRBJ2-1; CDR3 DNA: TGCGCCAGCAGGGCGGTAGACAATGAGCAGTTCTTC; CDR3 protein: CASRAVDNEQFF
clone size: .; D gene: TRBD1; V gene: TRBV19; J gene: TRBJ1-2; CDR3 DNA: TGTGCCAGTAGTGTCTCCGGACAGGATGGCTACACCTTC; CDR3 protein: CASSVSGQDGYTF
clone size: .; D gene: TRBD1; V gene: TRBV28; J gene: TRBJ1-1; CDR3 DNA: TGTGCCAGCATCGACAGGGGACTGAACACTGAAGCTTTCTTT; CDR3 protein: CASIDRGLNTEAFF
clone size: once; D gene: TRBD1; V gene: TRBV12-5; J gene: TRBJ1-2; CDR3 DNA: TGTGCTAGTGCCCCAGGGGGGATAGGTGGCTACACCTTC; CDR3 protein: CASAPGGIGGYTF
clone size: .; D gene: .; V gene: TRBV5-1; J gene: TRBJ2-3; CDR3 DNA: TGCGCCAGCAGCTTGGGGCAGGGGGGAGATACGCAGTATTTT; CDR3 protein: CASSLGQGGDTQYF
clone size: .; D gene: TRBD2; V gene: TRBV28; J gene: TRBJ2-7; CDR3 DNA: TGTGCCAGCAGTGAACTAGCGGAGCCCTACGAGCAGTACTTC; CDR3 protein: CASSELAEPYEQYF
clone size: .; D gene: .; V gene: TRBV7-9; J gene: TRBJ1-1; CDR3 DNA: TGTGCCAGCAGCTTAGTAACAGGGAACACTGAAGCTTTCTTT; CDR3 protein: CASSLVTGNTEAFF
clone size: .; D gene: .; V gene: TRBV19; J gene: TRBJ1-2; CDR3 DNA: TGTGCCAGTAGCGACAGAGACTATGGCTACACCTTC; CDR3 protein: CASSDRDYGYTF
clone size: .; D gene: .; V gene: TRBV7-3; J gene: TRBJ2-5; CDR3 DNA: TGTGCCAGCAGCTTACGCGGTGGAGAGACCCAGTACTTC; CDR3 protein: CASSLRGGETQYF
clone size: .; D gene: .; V gene: TRBV6-1; J gene: TRBJ1-3; CDR3 DNA: TGTGCCAGCAGGCACAGCTCTGGAAACACCATATATTTT; CDR3 protein: CASRHSSGNTIYF
clone size: .; D gene: .; V gene: TRBV29-1; J gene: TRBJ1-1; CDR3 DNA: TGCAGCGTTAATAATCTGGGGGGGTTTAAGAAGAACACTGAAGCTTTCTTT; CDR3 protein: CSVNNLGGFKKNTEAFF
clone size: .; D gene: .; V gene: TRBV6-1; J gene: TRBJ1-2; CDR3 DNA: TGTGCCACTGAGGGTTTGAACTATGGCTACACCTTC; CDR3 protein: CATEGLNYGYTF
clone size: .; D gene: TRBD2; V gene: TRBV7-6; J gene: TRBJ2-1; CDR3 DNA: TGTGCCAGCAGCCGGGGGGGACTAGCGGGAGAAGTCGAGCAGTTCTTC; CDR3 protein: CASSRGGLAGEVEQFF
clone size: .; D gene: .; V gene: TRBV4-1; J gene: TRBJ2-1; CDR3 DNA: TGCGCCAGCAGCCCTGGAGGTTACAATGAGCAGTTCTTC; CDR3 protein: CASSPGGYNEQFF
clone size: .; D gene: .; V gene: TRBV5-5; J gene: TRBJ1-1; CDR3 DNA: TGTGCCAGCAGCTTGGCCTTGCGGGTAGGGAACACTGAAGCTTTCTTT; CDR3 protein: CASSLALRVGNTEAFF
clone size: .; D gene: .; V gene: TRBV18; J gene: TRBJ1-4; CDR3 DNA: TGTGCCAGCTCACCAGGGGCCGTGAAGGGTGAAAAACTGTTTTTT; CDR3 protein: CASSPGAVKGEKLFF
clone size: .; D gene: .; V gene: TRBV5-6; J gene: TRBJ1-1; CDR3 DNA: TGTGCCAGCAGCTTGTTTAGCGGTGAAGCTTTCTTT; CDR3 protein: CASSLFSGEAFF
clone size: .; D gene: .; V gene: TRBV4-1; J gene: TRBJ1-1; CDR3 DNA: TGCGCCAGCAGCCATACTGGTAACACTGAAGCTTTCTTT; CDR3 protein: CASSHTGNTEAFF
clone size: .; D gene: .; V gene: TRBV28; J gene: TRBJ2-7; CDR3 DNA: TGTGCCAGCAGTTTCCCGGGGATGGGCGAGCAGTACTTC; CDR3 protein: CASSFPGMGEQYF
clone size: once; D gene: .; V gene: TRBV29-1; J gene: TRBJ2-3; CDR3 DNA: TGCAGCGTTGCCCCATCAGGCCGGACTAGCACAGATACGCAGTATTTT; CDR3 protein: CSVAPSGRTSTDTQYF
clone size: .; D gene: .; V gene: TRBV19; J gene: TRBJ2-7; CDR3 DNA: TGTGCCACGGCTAGGGGGTCTTCTATTGAGCAGTACTTC; CDR3 protein: CATARGSSIEQYF
clone size: .; D gene: TRBD2; V gene: TRBV5-4; J gene: TRBJ2-7; CDR3 DNA: TGTGCCAGCAGCTTGGGGCTAGCGGGAGACGAGCAGTACTTC; CDR3 protein: CASSLGLAGDEQYF
clone size: .; D gene: TRBD2; V gene: TRBV6-1; J gene: TRBJ2-7; CDR3 DNA: TGTGCCAGCAGCCCGGGACTAAACTACGAGCAGTACTTC; CDR3 protein: CASSPGLNYEQYF
clone size: .; D gene: .; V gene: TRBV6-1; J gene: TRBJ2-1; CDR3 DNA: TGTGCCAGCAGTGAGAGGGTTGGTCTCTCCTACAATGAGCAGTTCTTC; CDR3 protein: CASSERVGLSYNEQFF
clone size: .; D gene: .; V gene: TRBV7-8; J gene: TRBJ2-3; CDR3 DNA: TGTGCCAGCAGAGGGGGGGCCGGCACAGATACGCAGTATTTT; CDR3 protein: CASRGGAGTDTQYF
clone size: .; D gene: TRBD2; V gene: TRBV5-4; J gene: TRBJ2-3; CDR3 DNA: TGTGCCAGCAGCTTGAGCGGGAGTAGTGATACGCAGTATTTT; CDR3 protein: CASSLSGSSDTQYF
clone size: .; D gene: TRBD1; V gene: TRBV15; J gene: TRBJ2-5; CDR3 DNA: TGTGCCACCAGCAGCTCCGGGACAGAGGAGACCCAGTACTTC; CDR3 protein: CATSSSGTEETQYF
clone size: .; D gene: TRBD2; V gene: TRBV5-1; J gene: TRBJ2-5; CDR3 DNA: TGCGCCAGCAGCACGCTAGCGGGGGTGAGGGGAAACCAAGAGACCCAGTACTTC; CDR3 protein: CASSTLAGVRGNQETQYF
clone size: .; D gene: TRBD2; V gene: TRBV7-8; J gene: TRBJ2-7; CDR3 DNA: TGTGCCAGCAGCCCAGCGGGGGGGCTAAAAGAGCAGTACTTC; CDR3 protein: CASSPAGGLKEQYF